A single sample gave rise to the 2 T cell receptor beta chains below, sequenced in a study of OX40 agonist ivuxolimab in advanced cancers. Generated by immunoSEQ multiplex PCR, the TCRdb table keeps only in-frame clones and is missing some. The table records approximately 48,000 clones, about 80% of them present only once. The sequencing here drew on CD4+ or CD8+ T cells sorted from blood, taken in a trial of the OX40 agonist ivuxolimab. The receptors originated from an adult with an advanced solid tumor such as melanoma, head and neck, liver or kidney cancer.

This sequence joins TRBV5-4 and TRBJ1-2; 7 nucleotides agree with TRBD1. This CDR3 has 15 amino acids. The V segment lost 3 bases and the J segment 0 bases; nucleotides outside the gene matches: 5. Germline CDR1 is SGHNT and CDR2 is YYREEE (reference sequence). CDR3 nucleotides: TGTGCCAGCAGCTCCCGGGACAGAGCTAACTATGGCTACACCTTC. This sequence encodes CASSSRDRANYGYTF.

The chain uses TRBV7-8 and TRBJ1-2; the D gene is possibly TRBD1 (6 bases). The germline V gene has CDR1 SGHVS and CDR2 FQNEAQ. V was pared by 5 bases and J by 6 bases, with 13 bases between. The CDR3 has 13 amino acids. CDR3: CASSIQGRDGYTF. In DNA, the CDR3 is TGTGCCAGCAGCATACAGGGACGGGATGGCTACACCTTC. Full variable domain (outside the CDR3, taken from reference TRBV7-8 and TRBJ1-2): GAGVSQSPRYKVAKRGQDVALRCDPISGHVSLFWYQQALGQGPEFLTYFQNEAQLDKSGLPSDRFFAERPEGSVSTLKIQRTQQEDSAVYLCASSIQGRDGYTFGSGTRLTVV.